These 27 T cell receptor beta chains were sequenced from one sample in a study of immune evolution from preneoplasia to lung adenocarcinoma. Data came from immunoSEQ multiplex PCR; TCRdb stores just in-frame clones and leaves some out. The sample has 4,200 or so clones; about four fifths are singletons. Source material: FFPE normal lung tissue adjacent to the tumor. The receptors stem from a person aged 50-75 years with lung adenocarcinoma.

The rearrangement joins TRBV30 to TRBJ1-3; TRBD1 matches 9 bases. Per the germline V gene, CDR1 is GTSNPN and CDR2 is SVGIG (reference sequence). The CDR3 consists of 17 residues. Trimming cost V 4 bases and J 3 bases; bases outside gene matches: 13. In nucleotides, the CDR3 is TGTGCCTGGACCAGGGACAGGGTCCCTACCCTTGGAAACACCATATATTTT. Translation gives CAWTRDRVPTLGNTIYF. Supplemented by reference TRBV30 and TRBJ1-3, the full variable domain reads SQTIHQWPATLVQPVGSPLSLECTVEGTSNPNLYWYRQAAGRGLQLLFYSVGIGQISSEVPQNLSASRPQDRQFILSSKKLLLSDSGFYLCAWTRDRVPTLGNTIYFGEGSWLTVV.

This chain links TRBV4-2 with TRBJ2-4; TRBD2 aligns across 14 bases. V shed 1 base and J 8 bases; nucleotides not matched to a gene: 10. Germline V gene lookup returns CDR1 LGHNA and CDR2 YNFKEQ. The CDR3 length is 18 residues. CDR3 loop: CASSQGTSGRPWADIQYF. CDR3 DNA: TGTGCCAGCAGCCAAGGGACTAGCGGGAGGCCCTGGGCGGACATTCAGTACTTC.

The chain joins TRBV30 to TRBJ1-6; the match to TRBD1 covers 10 bases. Germline CDR1 reads GTSNPN; CDR2 reads SVGIG (reference sequence). The CDR3 runs 16 residues. V shed 3 bases, J shed 3 bases, and the junction held 5 bases outside the gene matches. Here the CDR3 DNA reads TGTGCCTGGAGATTCCGGACAGGGGGCTATAATTCACCCCTCCACTTT. Protein: CAWRFRTGGYNSPLHF.

The J gene is TRBJ1-2, the V gene TRBV10-3, with 9 positions matching TRBD1. Germline V lookup: CDR1 ENHRY, CDR2 SYGVKD. Trimming cost V 2 bases and J 5 bases; bases outside gene matches: 0. The CDR3 totals 13 residues. CDR3 nucleotides: TGTGCCATCAGTGAGGGACAGGGGTATGGCTACACCTTC. Encoded protein: CAISEGQGYGYTF.

The table lists this clone with a count of one. V gene TRBV12-2 combines with J gene TRBJ2-4; the DNA was not compared with TRBD1, the D call given in the table. TRBV12-2 is given as a pseudogene. The CDR3 is 15 residues long. CDR3 residues: CASRSPQGNKNIQYF. The CDR3, as DNA: TGTGCAAGTCGCTCCCCCCAGGGGAACAAAAACATTCAGTACTTC.

The CDR3 loop reads CSVGPGQGSYNEQFF. The CDR3 nucleotides read TGCAGCGTCGGGCCCGGACAGGGCTCCTACAATGAGCAGTTCTTC. The chain recombines TRBV29-1 with TRBJ2-1; 8 bases align to TRBD1. Trimming cost V 6 bases and J 0 bases; bases outside gene matches: 7. The CDR3 loop spans 15 amino acids. Germline values: CDR1 SQVTM, CDR2 ANQGSEA.

This chain uses TRBV5-6 with TRBJ2-3; tentative D call: TRBD2 (5 bases). Germline CDR1 and CDR2: SGHDT and YYEEEE. V gave up 4 bases and J gave up 2 bases, with 11 bases separating them. CDR3 size: 14 residues. CDR3 nucleotide sequence: TGTGCCAGCAGCCTGTGGGGAGTCACAGATACGCAGTATTTT. It is translated as CASSLWGVTDTQYF.

The V gene is TRBV6-4, the J gene TRBJ2-2; 10 positions match TRBD1. Germline CDR1 is MRHNA and CDR2 is SNTAGT. The CDR3 extends over 14 amino acids. The V and J ends lost 9 bases and 3 bases, in that order; junction bases with no gene match: 4. CDR3 amino acids: CASGTGEDTGELFF. The CDR3 DNA sequence: TGTGCCAGTGGGACAGGGGAGGACACCGGGGAGCTGTTTTTT.

The V and J genes are TRBV28 and TRBJ2-2; 9 positions match TRBD2. V trimming: 2 bases; J trimming: 6 bases; junction bases outside the gene matches: 7. CDR3 length: 16 amino acids. Germline V gene data show CDR1 as MDHEN and CDR2 as SYDVKM. The CDR3 sequence is CASSLLAGFLAGELFF. CDR3 nucleotide sequence: TGTGCCAGCAGTTTACTAGCGGGGTTTCTCGCCGGGGAGCTGTTTTTT.

V usage is TRBV2 and J usage is TRBJ2-7; 8 bases line up with TRBD2. CDR1 is SNHLY, CDR2 FYNNEI, per germline. After removal of 3 bases from V and 2 bases from J, the junction contained 3 bases not matched to a gene. This CDR3 is 14 amino acids long. The CDR3 DNA reads TGTGCCAGCAGTGAGGTTAGCGGGACCTACGAGCAGTACTTC. Translated, it gives CASSEVSGTYEQYF. Complete variable domain (other parts from reference TRBV2 and TRBJ2-7): EPEVTQTPSHQVTQMGQEVILRCVPISNHLYFYWYRQILGQKVEFLVSFYNNEISEKSEIFDDQFSVERPDGSNFTLKIRSTKLEDSAMYFCASSEVSGTYEQYFGPGTRLTVT.

This clone has a handful of counts. V usage is TRBV5-1 and J usage is TRBJ2-2; the match to TRBD1 covers 9 bases. Losses at the gene ends were 4 bases for V and 2 bases for J; bases not matched to a gene: 9. CDR3 size: 17 residues. The germline gives CDR1 SGHRS, CDR2 YFSETQ. The chain's CDR3 is CASSQKKTGGNTGELFF. In nucleotides, the CDR3 is TGCGCCAGCAGCCAGAAAAAGACAGGGGGTAACACCGGGGAGCTGTTTTTT.

This clone has just one count. The chain couples TRBV5-1 to TRBJ2-7, with TRBD2 as a possible D gene (5 bases). Trimming shortened V by 3 bases and J by 3 bases, and 19 bases separated the two germline ends. Germline lookup yields CDR1 SGHRS and CDR2 YFSETQ. This CDR3 contains 16 residues. The CDR3 region is CASSSAADGIDYEQYF. Written as DNA, the CDR3 is TGCGCCAGCAGCTCGGCGGCGGACGGGATAGACTACGAGCAGTACTTC.

The chain joins TRBV5-1 to TRBJ2-1, with TRBD1 as a possible D gene (6 bases). The germline CDR1 and CDR2 sequences are SGHRS and YFSETQ. This CDR3 region has 18 residues. V was shortened by 0 bases and J by 2 bases, with 18 bases between the two germline ends. The CDR3, as DNA: TGCGCCAGCAGCTTGGAGGGTGTTGGCAGGGGCCCCTACAATGAGCAGTTCTTC. Translating gives CASSLEGVGRGPYNEQFF.

The chain carries TRBV5-1 and TRBJ2-3, with 9 nucleotides matching TRBD1. Germline V gene data show CDR1 as SGHRS and CDR2 as YFSETQ. CDR3 size: 16 residues. V lost 4 bases and J lost 2; bases outside the gene matches: 8. The DNA for the CDR3 is TGCGCCAGCAGCACACGGACAGGGGCGCACACAGATACGCAGTATTTT. Translation: CASSTRTGAHTDTQYF.

The chain carries TRBV28 and TRBJ1-5; no clear D gene. The ends were cut back, 2 bases at V and 2 bases at J, with 10 bases in the middle. This CDR3 has 15 amino acids. The germline gives CDR1 MDHEN, CDR2 SYDVKM. DNA for the CDR3: TGTGCCAGCAGTTTACGAGGTAAGGGCAATCAGCCCCAGCATTTT. This translates into CASSLRGKGNQPQHF.

The chain employs TRBV7-9 and TRBJ2-1; perhaps TRBD1 as D (5 bases). Trimming removed 3 bases at V and 6 bases at J, with 15 bases between. The CDR3 is 15 residues long. The germline gives CDR1 SEHNR, CDR2 FQNEAQ (reference sequence). CDR3 amino acids: CASSFTGAEFNEQFF. As DNA, the CDR3 is TGTGCCAGCAGCTTCACTGGGGCTGAGTTCAATGAGCAGTTCTTC.

V and J are TRBV30 and TRBJ1-4; maybe TRBD1 (6 bases). Germline CDR1 and CDR2: GTSNPN and SVGIG (reference sequence). This CDR3 spans 13 amino acids. Trimming shortened V by 2 bases and J by 5 bases, and 9 bases separated the two germline ends. The CDR3 protein is CAWSTGINEKLFF. In DNA form, the CDR3 reads TGTGCCTGGAGTACAGGGATAAATGAAAAACTGTTTTTT.

The CDR3 sequence is CAWRDGTSYTF. The CDR3 region has the DNA TGTGCCTGGAGGGATGGGACGAGCTACACCTTC. This chain connects TRBV30 to TRBJ1-2; TRBD1 is a possible D gene (5 bases). This CDR3 is built from 11 residues. Germline V gives CDR1 GTSNPN, CDR2 SVGIG (reference sequence). V shed 3 bases and J shed 9 bases, with 11 bases lying between them.

The chain links TRBV5-8 to TRBJ1-4, with 7 positions matching TRBD1. The CDR3 loop spans 16 amino acids. The V gene's germline CDR1 is SGHTS and CDR2 YDEGEE. V dropped 8 bases and J dropped 0; count of bases not matched to a gene: 10. CDR3 sequence: CASYRGIVATNEKLFF. Here the CDR3 DNA reads TGTGCCAGTTACAGGGGAATCGTCGCAACTAATGAAAAACTGTTTTTT.

This chain connects TRBV28 to TRBJ2-2; D is tentatively TRBD1 or TRBD2 (6 bases each). The CDR3 contains 15 residues. Trimming stripped 1 base from V and 4 bases from J, with 10 bases between. The germline CDR1 and CDR2 sequences are MDHEN and SYDVKM. The CDR3 region has the DNA TGTGCCAGCAGTTTATCGGGGGCAACCACCGGGGAGCTGTTTTTT. Translating it yields CASSLSGATTGELFF.

The chain recombines TRBV19 with TRBJ1-2, with D hard to call. This CDR3 has 13 residues. V was shortened by 3 bases and J by 4 bases, with 9 bases between the two germline ends. Per the germline V gene, CDR1 is LNHDA and CDR2 is SQIVND (reference sequence). CDR3 in amino acids: CASSILETYGYTF. The CDR3 DNA sequence: TGTGCCAGTAGTATTCTCGAGACCTATGGCTACACCTTC. The whole variable domain, filled in from reference TRBV19 and TRBJ1-2, reads DGGITQSPKYLFRKEGQNVTLSCEQNLNHDAMYWYRQDPGQGLRLIYYSQIVNDFQKGDIAEGYSVSREKKESFPLTVTSAQKNPTAFYLCASSILETYGYTFGSGTRLTVV.

The V gene is TRBV5-4, the J gene TRBJ1-6, with D possibly being TRBD1 (5 bases). Germline values: CDR1 SGHNT, CDR2 YYREEE (reference sequence). The CDR3 runs 15 residues. V shed 4 bases and J shed 7 bases, with 15 bases lying between them. The CDR3 sequence is CASSPDGGVNSPLHF. DNA for the CDR3: TGTGCCAGCAGCCCGGATGGGGGAGTCAATTCACCCCTCCACTTT.

The V call is TRBV7-2, the J call TRBJ2-1; 7 positions agree with TRBD1. CDR3 length: 13 amino acids. Trimming removed 5 bases from V and 8 bases from J; junction bases left unmatched: 6. The germline V gene encodes CDR1 SGHTA and CDR2 FQGNSA. The DNA for the CDR3 is TGTGCCAGCAGCACCGGACAGGCGGATGAGCAGTTCTTC. It encodes CASSTGQADEQFF.

The chain combines TRBV7-9 with TRBJ2-5; D uncertain. V was trimmed by 5 bases and J by 3 bases, leaving 16 bases between them. CDR1 is SEHNR, CDR2 FQNEAQ, per germline (reference sequence). The CDR3 sequence is 15 residues long. In nucleotides, the CDR3 is TGTGCCAGCAGCCGAAAAGGGTCAGAGGAAGAGACCCAGTACTTC. The encoded protein is CASSRKGSEEETQYF. Looking up the rest from reference TRBV7-9 and TRBJ2-5 gives the full variable domain: DTGVSQNPRHKITKRGQNVTFRCDPISEHNRLYWYRQTLGQGPEFLTYFQNEAQLEKSRLLSDRFSAERPKGSFSTLEIQRTEQGDSAMYLCASSRKGSEEETQYFGPGTRLLVL.

V is TRBV4-2 and J is TRBJ1-2, with TRBD1 matching over 10 bases. V lost 3 bases and J lost 6; bases outside the gene matches: 7. This CDR3 contains 15 residues. Germline values: CDR1 LGHNA, CDR2 YNFKEQ. For the CDR3, the DNA is TGTGCCAGCAGCCACGCCGGGACAGGGGTCGATGGCTACACCTTC. Protein: CASSHAGTGVDGYTF.

The chain is built from TRBV11-2 and TRBJ2-7; no clear D. The CDR3 runs 13 residues. The V end was cut by 4 bases, the J end by 0 bases, with 7 bases between. Germline V gene lookup returns CDR1 SGHAT and CDR2 FQNNGV. The CDR3 is CASSSTGSYEQYF. Here the CDR3 DNA reads TGTGCCAGCAGCTCCACCGGCTCCTACGAGCAGTACTTC.

V is TRBV25-1 and J is TRBJ1-1, with a possible D match to TRBD1 (5 bases). The CDR3 consists of 12 residues. Trimming left V 8 bases short and J 9 bases short, with 16 bases between. From germline, CDR1 is MGHDK and CDR2 SYGVNS. The DNA for the CDR3 is TGTGCCAGCGGGTCAGAGGGGTCTAAAGCTTTCTTT. Protein sequence: CASGSEGSKAFF.